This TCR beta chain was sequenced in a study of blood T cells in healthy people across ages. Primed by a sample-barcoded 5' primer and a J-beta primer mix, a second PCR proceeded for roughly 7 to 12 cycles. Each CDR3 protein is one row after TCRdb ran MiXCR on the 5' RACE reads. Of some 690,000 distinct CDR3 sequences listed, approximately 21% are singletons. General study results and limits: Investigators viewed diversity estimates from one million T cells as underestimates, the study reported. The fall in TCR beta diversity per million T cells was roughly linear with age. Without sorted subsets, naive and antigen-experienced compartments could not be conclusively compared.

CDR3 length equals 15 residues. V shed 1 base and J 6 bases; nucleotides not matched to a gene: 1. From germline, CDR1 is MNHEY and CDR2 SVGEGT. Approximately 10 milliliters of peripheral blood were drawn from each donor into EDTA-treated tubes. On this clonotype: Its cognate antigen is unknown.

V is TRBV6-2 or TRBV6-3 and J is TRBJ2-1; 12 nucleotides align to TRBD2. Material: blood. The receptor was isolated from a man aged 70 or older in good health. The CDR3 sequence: CASSYWTSGANEQFF. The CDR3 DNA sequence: TGTGCCAGCAGTTACTGGACTAGCGGGGCCAATGAGCAGTTCTTC.